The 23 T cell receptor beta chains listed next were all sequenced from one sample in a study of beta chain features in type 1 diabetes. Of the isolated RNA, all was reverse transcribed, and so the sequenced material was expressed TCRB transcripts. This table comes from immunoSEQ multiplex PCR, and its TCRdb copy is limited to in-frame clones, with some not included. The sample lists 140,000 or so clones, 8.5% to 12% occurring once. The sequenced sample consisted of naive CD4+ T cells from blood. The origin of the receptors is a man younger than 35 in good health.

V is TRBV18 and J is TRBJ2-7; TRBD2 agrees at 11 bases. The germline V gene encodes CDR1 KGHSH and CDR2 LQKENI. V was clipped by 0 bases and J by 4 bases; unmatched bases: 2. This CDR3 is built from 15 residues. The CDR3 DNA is TGTGCCAGCTCACCACCGACTAGCGGGGATTACGAGCAGTACTTC. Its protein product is CASSPPTSGDYEQYF.

The CDR3 sequence: CASSSLLAGYRRQYF. The CDR3, as DNA: TGTGCCAGCAGCTCATTACTAGCGGGGTATCGGCGGCAGTACTTC. The genes are TRBV7-2 and TRBJ2-7, with 10 bases fitting TRBD2. The CDR3 covers 15 residues. Looked up from germline, CDR1 is SGHTA and CDR2 is FQGNSA. With 4 bases clipped from V and 9 bases from J, the junction kept 12 bases outside the gene matches.

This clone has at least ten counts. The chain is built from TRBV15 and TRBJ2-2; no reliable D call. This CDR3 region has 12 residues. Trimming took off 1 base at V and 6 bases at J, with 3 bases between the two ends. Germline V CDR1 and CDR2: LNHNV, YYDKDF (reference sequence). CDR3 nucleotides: TGTGCCACCAGCAGAGTCTCCGGGGAGCTGTTTTTT. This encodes CATSRVSGELFF.

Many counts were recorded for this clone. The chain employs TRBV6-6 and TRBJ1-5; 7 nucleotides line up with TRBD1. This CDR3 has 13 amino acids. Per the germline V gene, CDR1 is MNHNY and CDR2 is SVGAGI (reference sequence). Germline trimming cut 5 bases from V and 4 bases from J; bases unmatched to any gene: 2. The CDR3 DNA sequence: TGTGCCAGCAGTGCACAGGGGAATCAGCCCCAGCATTTT. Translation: CASSAQGNQPQHF.

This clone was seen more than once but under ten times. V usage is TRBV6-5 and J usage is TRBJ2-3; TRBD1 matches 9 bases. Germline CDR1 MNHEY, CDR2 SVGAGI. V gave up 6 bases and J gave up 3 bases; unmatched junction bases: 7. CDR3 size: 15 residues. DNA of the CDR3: TGTGCCAGCAGCCGACCCGGGACAGGGACAGATACGCAGTATTTT. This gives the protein CASSRPGTGTDTQYF.

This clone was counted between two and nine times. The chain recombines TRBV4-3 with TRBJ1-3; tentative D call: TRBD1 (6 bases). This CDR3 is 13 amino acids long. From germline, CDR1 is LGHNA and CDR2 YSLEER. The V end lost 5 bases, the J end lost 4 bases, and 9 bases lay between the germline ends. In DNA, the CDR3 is TGCGCCAGCAGCAACAGGGTCGGAAACACCATATATTTT. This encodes CASSNRVGNTIYF.

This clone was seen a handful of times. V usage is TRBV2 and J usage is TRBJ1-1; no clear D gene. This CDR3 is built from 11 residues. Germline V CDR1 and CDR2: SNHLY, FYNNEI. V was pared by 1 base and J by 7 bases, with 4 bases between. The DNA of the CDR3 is TGTGCCAGCAGTGAAGTCCTTGAAGCTTTCTTT. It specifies CASSEVLEAFF.

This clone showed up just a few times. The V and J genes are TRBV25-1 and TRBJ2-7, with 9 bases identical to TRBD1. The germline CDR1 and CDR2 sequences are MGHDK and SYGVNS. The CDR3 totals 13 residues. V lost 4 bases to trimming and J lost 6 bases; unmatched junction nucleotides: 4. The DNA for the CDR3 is TGTGCCAGCAGTGCGGGGACAGGGACCGAGCAGTACTTC. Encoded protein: CASSAGTGTEQYF.

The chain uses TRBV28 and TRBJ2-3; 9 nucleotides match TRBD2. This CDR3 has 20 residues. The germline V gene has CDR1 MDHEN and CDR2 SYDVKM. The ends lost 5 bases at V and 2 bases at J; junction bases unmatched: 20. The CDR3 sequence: CASSPSWGGFSGGSTDTQYF. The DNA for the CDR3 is TGTGCCAGCAGTCCCTCCTGGGGCGGATTTAGCGGGGGTTCCACAGATACGCAGTATTTT.

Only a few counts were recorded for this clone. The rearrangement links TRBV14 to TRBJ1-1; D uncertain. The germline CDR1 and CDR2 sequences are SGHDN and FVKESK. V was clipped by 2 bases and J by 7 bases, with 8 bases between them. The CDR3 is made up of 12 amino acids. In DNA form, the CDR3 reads TGTGCCAGCAGCCAATTCGAGGATGAAGCTTTCTTT. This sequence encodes CASSQFEDEAFF.

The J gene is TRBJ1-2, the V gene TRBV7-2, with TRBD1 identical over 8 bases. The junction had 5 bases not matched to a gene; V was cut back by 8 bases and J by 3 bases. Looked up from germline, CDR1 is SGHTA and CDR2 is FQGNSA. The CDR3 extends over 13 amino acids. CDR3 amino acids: CASRPTGDYGYTF. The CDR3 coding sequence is TGTGCCAGCCGACCGACAGGGGACTATGGCTACACCTTC. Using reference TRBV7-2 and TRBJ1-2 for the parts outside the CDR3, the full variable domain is GAGVSQSPSNKVTEKGKDVELRCDPISGHTALYWYRQSLGQGLEFLIYFQGNSAPDKSGLPSDRFSAERTGGSVSTLTIQRTQQEDSAVYLCASRPTGDYGYTFGSGTRLTVV.

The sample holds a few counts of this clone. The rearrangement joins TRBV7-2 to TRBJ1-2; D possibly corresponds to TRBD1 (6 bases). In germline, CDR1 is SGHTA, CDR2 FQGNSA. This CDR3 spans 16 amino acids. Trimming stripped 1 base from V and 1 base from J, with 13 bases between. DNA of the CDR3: TGTGCCAGCAGCTTAGTGCGGACAGAATTTAACTATGGCTACACCTTC. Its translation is CASSLVRTEFNYGYTF.

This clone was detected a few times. Here the CDR3 DNA reads TGCGCCAGCAGCCCGGGGGGGACAGGGGGTGAAAAACTGTTTTTT. Its translation: CASSPGGTGGEKLFF. The chain links TRBV4-3 to TRBJ1-4; TRBD1 matches 11 bases. The CDR3 extends over 15 amino acids. The germline V gene has CDR1 LGHNA and CDR2 YSLEER. V was pared by 4 bases and J by 7 bases, with 5 bases of the junction left unmatched.

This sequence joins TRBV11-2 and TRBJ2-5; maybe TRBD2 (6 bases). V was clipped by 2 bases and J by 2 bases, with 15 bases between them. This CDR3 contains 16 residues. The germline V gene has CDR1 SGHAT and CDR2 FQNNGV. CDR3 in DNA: TGTGCCAGCAGCTTAAGTATTTATAGCGGACAAGAGACCCAGTACTTC. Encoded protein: CASSLSIYSGQETQYF. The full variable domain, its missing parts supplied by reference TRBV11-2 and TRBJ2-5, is EAGVAQSPRYKIIEKRQSVAFWCNPISGHATLYWYQQILGQGPKLLIQFQNNGVVDDSQLPKDRFSAERLKGVDSTLKIQPAKLEDSAVYLCASSLSIYSGQETQYFGPGTRLLVL.

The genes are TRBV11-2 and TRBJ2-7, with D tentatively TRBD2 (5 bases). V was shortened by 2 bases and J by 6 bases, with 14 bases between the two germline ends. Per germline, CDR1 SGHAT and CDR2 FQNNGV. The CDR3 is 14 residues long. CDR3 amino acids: CASSLTLDAGEQYF. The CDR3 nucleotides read TGTGCCAGCAGCTTAACACTAGATGCCGGCGAGCAGTACTTC.

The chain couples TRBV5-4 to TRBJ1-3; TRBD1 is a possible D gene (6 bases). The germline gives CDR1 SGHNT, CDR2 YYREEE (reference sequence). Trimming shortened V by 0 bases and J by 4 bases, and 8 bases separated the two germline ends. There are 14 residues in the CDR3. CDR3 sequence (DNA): TGTGCCAGCAGCTTGGACAGGGACGGAAACACCATATATTTT. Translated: CASSLDRDGNTIYF.

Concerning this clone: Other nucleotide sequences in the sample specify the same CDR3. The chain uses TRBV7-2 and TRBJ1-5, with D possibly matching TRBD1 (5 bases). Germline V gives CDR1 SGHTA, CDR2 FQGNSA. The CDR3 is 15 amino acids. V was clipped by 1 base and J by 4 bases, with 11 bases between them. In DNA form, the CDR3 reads TGTGCCAGCAGCTTAGTCGGGGGGGGAAATCAGCCCCAGCATTTT. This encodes CASSLVGGGNQPQHF.

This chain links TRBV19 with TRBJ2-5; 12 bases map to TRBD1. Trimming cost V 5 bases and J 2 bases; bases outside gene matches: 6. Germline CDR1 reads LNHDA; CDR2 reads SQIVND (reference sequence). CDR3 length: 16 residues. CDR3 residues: CASSGRDRGLQETQYF. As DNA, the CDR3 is TGTGCCAGTAGTGGCCGGGACAGGGGGCTTCAAGAGACCCAGTACTTC.

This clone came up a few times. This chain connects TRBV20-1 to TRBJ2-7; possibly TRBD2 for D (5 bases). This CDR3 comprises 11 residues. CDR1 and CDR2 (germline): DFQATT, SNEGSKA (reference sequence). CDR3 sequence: CSATGSYEQYF. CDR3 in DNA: TGCTCGGCGACGGGATCCTACGAGCAGTACTTC.

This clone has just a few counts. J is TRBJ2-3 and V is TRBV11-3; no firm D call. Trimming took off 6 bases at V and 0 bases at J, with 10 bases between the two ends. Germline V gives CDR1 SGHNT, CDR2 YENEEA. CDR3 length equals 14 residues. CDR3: CASSLAPSTDTQYF. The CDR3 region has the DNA TGTGCCAGCAGTCTGGCCCCGAGCACAGATACGCAGTATTTT.

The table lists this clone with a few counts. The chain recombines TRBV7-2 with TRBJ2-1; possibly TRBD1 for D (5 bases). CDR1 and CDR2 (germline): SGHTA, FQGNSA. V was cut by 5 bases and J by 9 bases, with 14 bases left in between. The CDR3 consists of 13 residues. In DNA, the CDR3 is TGTGCCAGCAGCCCCACCCTCAGGGTTGAGCAGTTCTTC. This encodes CASSPTLRVEQFF. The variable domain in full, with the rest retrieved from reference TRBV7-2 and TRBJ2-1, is GAGVSQSPSNKVTEKGKDVELRCDPISGHTALYWYRQSLGQGLEFLIYFQGNSAPDKSGLPSDRFSAERTGGSVSTLTIQRTQQEDSAVYLCASSPTLRVEQFFGPGTRLTVL.

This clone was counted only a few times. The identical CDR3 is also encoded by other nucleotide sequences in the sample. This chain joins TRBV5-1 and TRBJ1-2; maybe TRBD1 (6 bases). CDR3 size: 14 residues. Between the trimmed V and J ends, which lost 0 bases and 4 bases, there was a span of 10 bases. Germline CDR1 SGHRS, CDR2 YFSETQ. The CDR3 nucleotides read TGCGCCAGCAGCTTGGGTACAGGGTCCTATGGCTACACCTTC. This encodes CASSLGTGSYGYTF.

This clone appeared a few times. The CDR3 reads CASSDLGGTSGANVLTF. DNA for the CDR3: TGTGCCAGCAGCGATCTAGGGGGAACAAGTGGGGCCAACGTCCTGACTTTC. The V and J genes are TRBV7-6 and TRBJ2-6; D might be TRBD1 (6 bases). The V gene's germline CDR1 is SGHVS and CDR2 FNYEAQ. Trimming stripped 5 bases from V and 3 bases from J, with 17 bases between. This CDR3 has 17 residues.